This T cell receptor (beta chain) was obtained from a study of PD-1 blockade in mismatch repair-deficient tumors. Study details: Patients had about a dozen mismatch repair-deficient cancer types and were previously treated and progressing. Study-wide results and caveats: Tumor-resident clones, often absent from pretreatment blood, expanded after pembrolizumab and then contracted.

The count of this clone is one. Its target is unknown. PCR or immunohistochemistry showed mismatch repair deficiency in every enrolled patient. TCR sequencing covered a few patients who responded to pembrolizumab. The V end was cut by 3 bases, the J end by 2 bases, with 5 bases between. The CDR3 is made up of 12 amino acids. Germline values: CDR1 LNHDA, CDR2 SQIVND (reference sequence). TCRdb keeps only in-frame clones here, not all; method: immunoSEQ multiplex PCR. The sample has 77,000 or so clones, approximately 81% seen once. This chain connects TRBV19 to TRBJ2-7; no clear D. The sample consisted of peripheral blood, taken 44 weeks after starting pembrolizumab. The source of this sequence is an adult with mismatch repair-deficient cancer. CDR3 amino acids: CASSMRPYEQYF. DNA of the CDR3: TGTGCCAGTAGTATGAGGCCCTACGAGCAGTACTTC.